This T cell receptor beta chain came from a study of CD8+ T cells in alopecia areata. Remarks on this clone: Its antigen is still unknown.

Stated treatment: oral pan-JAK inhibitor, 5-10 mg twice daily. Specimens obtained from alopecia areata patients comprised lesional scalp punch biopsies and peripheral blood. Findings and limits, study-wide: Under tofacitinib, fewer expanded CD8+ clones appeared among the top 100 scalp clones. Elevated clonality characterized lesional scalp relative to normal scalp, particularly in alopecia totalis/universalis. A large proportion of expanded lesional clones were detected persisting in scalp and blood during tofacitinib.

The CDR3 extends over 19 amino acids. The V gene end was trimmed by 3 bases and the J gene end by 0 bases; junction bases not matched to a gene: 11. CDR1 and CDR2 (germline): LNHDA, SQIVND (reference sequence). Investigators isolated RNA and reverse transcribed it into cDNA to act as the sequencing template. Data came from immunoSEQ multiplex PCR; TCRdb stores just in-frame clones and leaves some out. This repertoire shows a few hundred thousand clones, roughly two fifths found once; its top ten account for around 0.48%. Sequencing was performed on CD4+ T cells sorted from blood, taken around week 30, from a patient treated with tofacitinib. The V and J genes are TRBV19 and TRBJ2-4, with TRBD1 matching 10 bases. This sequence was found in a human donor with alopecia areata. The CDR3 here is CASSMLGQGFRAAKNIQYF. DNA for the CDR3: TGTGCCAGTAGTATGTTGGGACAGGGGTTCCGGGCAGCCAAAAACATTCAGTACTTC.